What follows describes a single T cell receptor beta chain. What it binds is not known. The entry originates in a study of T-cell memory formation after mild COVID-19. The CDR3 is 12 residues long. With 0 bases removed from V and 8 bases from J, the gap between germline ends came to 10 bases. Germline V lookup: CDR1 GTSNPN, CDR2 SVGIG (reference sequence). Notes on the study in general: CD4+ bias marked clones expanding day 15 to 37, unlike balanced contracting clones. Most CD4+ clones that shrank were in CM and EM, while CD8+ ones turned up in EMRA. Pre-infection memory harbored some responding clones, suggesting cross-reactive memory joined.

A 5'RACE reaction primed in the constant segment made cDNA libraries of TCR alpha and TCR beta, and these carried sample barcodes and UMIs. TCRdb re-derived calls from the 5' RACE reads in MiXCR, one entry per CDR3 protein. The sample has about 560,000 distinct CDR3 sequences; about 18% are singletons. What was sequenced was PBMCs or a T cell subset sorted from them (not recorded which). This rearrangement joins TRBV30 to TRBJ1-2; D gene uncertain. This receptor was obtained from an adult woman who had mild COVID-19 (a few samples of this study predate the infection). Cell type and time point are not known. This CDR3 reads CAWSVPLGGYTF. Written as DNA, the CDR3 is TGTGCCTGGAGTGTACCCCTTGGAGGCTACACCTTC.